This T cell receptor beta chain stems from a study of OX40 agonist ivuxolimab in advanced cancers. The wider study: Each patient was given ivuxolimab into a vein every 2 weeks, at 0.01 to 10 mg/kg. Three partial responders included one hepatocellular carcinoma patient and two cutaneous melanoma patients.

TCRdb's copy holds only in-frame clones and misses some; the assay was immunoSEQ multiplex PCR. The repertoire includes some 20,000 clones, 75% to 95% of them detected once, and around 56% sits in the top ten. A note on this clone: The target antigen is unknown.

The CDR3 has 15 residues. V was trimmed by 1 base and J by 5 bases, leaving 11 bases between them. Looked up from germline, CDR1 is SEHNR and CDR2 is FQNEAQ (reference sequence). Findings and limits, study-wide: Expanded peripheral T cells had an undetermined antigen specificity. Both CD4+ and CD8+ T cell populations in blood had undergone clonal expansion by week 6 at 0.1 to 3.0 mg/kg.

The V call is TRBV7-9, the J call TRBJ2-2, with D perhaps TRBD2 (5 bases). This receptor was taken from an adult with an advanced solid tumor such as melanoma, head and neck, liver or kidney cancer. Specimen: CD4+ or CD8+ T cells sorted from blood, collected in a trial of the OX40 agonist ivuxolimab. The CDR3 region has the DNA TGTGCCAGCAGCTTAGACACGCCGGGAACCGGGGAGCTGTTTTTT. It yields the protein CASSLDTPGTGELFF.